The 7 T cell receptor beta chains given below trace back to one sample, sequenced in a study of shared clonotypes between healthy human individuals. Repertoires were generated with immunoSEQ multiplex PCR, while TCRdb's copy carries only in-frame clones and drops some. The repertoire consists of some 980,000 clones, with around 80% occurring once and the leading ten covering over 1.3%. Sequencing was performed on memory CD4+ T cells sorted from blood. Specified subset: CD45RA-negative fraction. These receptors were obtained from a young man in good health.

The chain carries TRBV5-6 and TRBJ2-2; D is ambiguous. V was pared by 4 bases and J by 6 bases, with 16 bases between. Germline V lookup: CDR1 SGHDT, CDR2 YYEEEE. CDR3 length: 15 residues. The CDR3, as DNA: TGTGCCAGCAGCGAGTGGGCCCTGGGCCCCGGGGAGCTGTTTTTT. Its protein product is CASSEWALGPGELFF.

CDR3 nucleotides: TGTGCCAGCAGCCGAAACAGGGTTGGTACTGAAGCTTTCTTT. Its protein is CASSRNRVGTEAFF. The rearrangement uses TRBV11-2 and TRBJ1-1; D possibly corresponds to TRBD1 (6 bases). The CDR3 consists of 14 residues. V shed 5 bases and J shed 5 bases, with 15 bases lying between them. Germline values: CDR1 SGHAT, CDR2 FQNNGV.

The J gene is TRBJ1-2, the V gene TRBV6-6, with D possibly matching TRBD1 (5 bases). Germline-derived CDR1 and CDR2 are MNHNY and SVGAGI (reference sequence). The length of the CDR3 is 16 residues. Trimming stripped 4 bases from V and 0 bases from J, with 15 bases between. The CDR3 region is CASSSLQVATNYGYTF. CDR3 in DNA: TGTGCCAGCAGTTCCCTACAGGTTGCGACTAACTATGGCTACACCTTC.

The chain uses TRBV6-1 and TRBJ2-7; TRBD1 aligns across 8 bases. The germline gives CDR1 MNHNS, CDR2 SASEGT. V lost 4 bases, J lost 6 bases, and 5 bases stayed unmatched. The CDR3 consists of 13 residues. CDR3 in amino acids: CASSGGQGLEQYF. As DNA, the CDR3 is TGTGCCAGCAGTGGTGGACAGGGCCTCGAGCAGTACTTC.

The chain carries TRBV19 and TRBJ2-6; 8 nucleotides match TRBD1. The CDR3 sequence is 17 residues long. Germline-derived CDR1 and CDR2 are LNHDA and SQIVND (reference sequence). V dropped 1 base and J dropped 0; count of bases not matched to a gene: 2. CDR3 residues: CASSIGQGSSGANVLTF. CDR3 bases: TGTGCCAGTAGTATAGGACAGGGGAGCTCTGGGGCCAACGTCCTGACTTTC.

The CDR3 bases are TGCGCCAGCAGCTTTGGGACTAGCGGGATGGAGACCCAGTACTTC. Translating it yields CASSFGTSGMETQYF. This chain links TRBV5-1 with TRBJ2-5, with TRBD2 identical over 13 bases. Germline CDR1 and CDR2: SGHRS and YFSETQ. The CDR3 length is 15 residues. V was pared by 2 bases and J by 5 bases, with 3 bases of the junction left unmatched.

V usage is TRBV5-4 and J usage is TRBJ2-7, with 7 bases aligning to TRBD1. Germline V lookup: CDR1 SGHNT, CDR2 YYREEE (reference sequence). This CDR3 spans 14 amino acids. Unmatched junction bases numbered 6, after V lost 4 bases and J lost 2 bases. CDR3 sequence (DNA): TGTGCCAGCAGCCCCGACAGGGTCCCCTACGAGCAGTACTTC. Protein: CASSPDRVPYEQYF.